What follows are 24 T cell receptor beta chains derived from one specimen sequenced in a study of blood T cell repertoires in COVID-19. The method was immunoSEQ multiplex PCR; TCRdb's version includes in-frame clones alone and lacks a portion of them. The sample comprises 55,000 to 85,000 clones, roughly 80% of which are singletons, and roughly a fifth rests with the top ten. The sample consisted of peripheral blood. The receptor set was obtained from a man aged 60 to 69 with acute or convalescent COVID-19.

V is TRBV30 and J is TRBJ1-5; 7 bases fit TRBD1. V lost 2 bases to trimming and J lost 4 bases; unmatched junction nucleotides: 8. Looked up from germline, CDR1 is GTSNPN and CDR2 is SVGIG (reference sequence). The CDR3 sequence is 15 residues long. CDR3 in amino acids: CAWSKGQPGNQPQHF. For the CDR3, the DNA is TGTGCCTGGAGTAAGGGACAGCCAGGAAATCAGCCCCAGCATTTT.

The J gene is TRBJ1-1, the V gene TRBV15; no reliable D call. Germline-derived CDR1 and CDR2 are LNHNV and YYDKDF (reference sequence). The CDR3 spans 14 residues. V was cut by 0 bases and J by 1 base, with 6 bases left in between. The CDR3, as DNA: TGTGCCACCAGCAGAGATATGAGGAACACTGAAGCTTTCTTT. Its translation: CATSRDMRNTEAFF.

The CDR3, as DNA: TGCGCCAGCAGCTTGGCTGGAGGGGGCTTTTGGGTAGATACGCAGTATTTT. It specifies CASSLAGGGFWVDTQYF. The J gene is TRBJ2-3, the V gene TRBV5-1; D perhaps matches TRBD1 (7 bases). CDR3 length equals 17 residues. CDR1 is SGHRS, CDR2 YFSETQ, per germline. Between the trimmed V and J ends, which lost 0 bases and 5 bases, there was a span of 19 bases.

This chain connects TRBV5-4 to TRBJ2-6; the D gene is possibly TRBD1 (5 bases). The CDR3 length is 14 residues. CDR1 is SGHNT and CDR2 is YYREEE in the germline V gene (reference sequence). Trimming shortened V by 4 bases and J by 0 bases, and 5 bases separated the two germline ends. CDR3 in DNA: TGTGCCAGCAGCCAGGGCTCTGGGGCCAACGTCCTGACTTTC. Residues: CASSQGSGANVLTF.

The V and J genes are TRBV5-1 and TRBJ2-5, with 9 bases fitting TRBD1. Germline V CDR1 and CDR2: SGHRS, YFSETQ. The V and J ends lost 0 bases and 2 bases, in that order; junction bases with no gene match: 5. The CDR3 is 16 amino acids. CDR3 protein: CASSLGPGQGQETQYF. The CDR3 bases are TGCGCCAGCAGCTTGGGTCCGGGACAGGGACAAGAGACCCAGTACTTC. Drawing the rest from reference TRBV5-1 and TRBJ2-5, the complete variable domain is KAGVTQTPRYLIKTRGQQVTLSCSPISGHRSVSWYQQTPGQGLQFLFEYFSETQRNKGNFPGRFSGRQFSNSRSEMNVSTLELGDSALYLCASSLGPGQGQETQYFGPGTRLLVL.

The V call is TRBV4-1, the J call TRBJ2-1; TRBD2 is a possible D gene (6 bases). Germline CDR1 reads MGHRA; CDR2 reads YSYEKL. The CDR3 is 12 residues long. The V gene lost 2 bases and the J gene lost 16 bases, with 15 bases spanning the gap. The CDR3 is CASSQSGTSRFF. Here the CDR3 DNA reads TGCGCCAGCAGCCAATCGGGCACTAGCCGATTCTTC.

This clone was seen more than once but under ten times. The chain employs TRBV7-8 and TRBJ2-3; D unclear. Trimming stripped 1 base from V and 8 bases from J, with 10 bases between. From germline, CDR1 is SGHVS and CDR2 FQNEAQ. This CDR3 has 13 residues. CDR3 nucleotide sequence: TGTGCCAGCAGCTTAGTAGTACTCGCTACGCAGTATTTT. Translated, it gives CASSLVVLATQYF. Full variable domain (remainder filled in from reference TRBV7-8 and TRBJ2-3): GAGVSQSPRYKVAKRGQDVALRCDPISGHVSLFWYQQALGQGPEFLTYFQNEAQLDKSGLPSDRFFAERPEGSVSTLKIQRTQQEDSAVYLCASSLVVLATQYFGPGTRLTVL.

The rearrangement joins TRBV28 to TRBJ2-3, with TRBD2 as a possible D gene (5 bases). The V end lost 1 base, the J end lost 6 bases, and 11 bases lay between the germline ends. This CDR3 is built from 14 residues. Per germline, CDR1 MDHEN and CDR2 SYDVKM. CDR3 amino acids: CASSLLSGMDTQYF. The CDR3 coding sequence is TGTGCCAGCAGTTTATTAAGCGGTATGGATACGCAGTATTTT.

In its sample, this clone was seen once. This chain uses TRBV24-1 with TRBJ2-3, with 8 positions matching TRBD1. In germline, CDR1 is KGHDR, CDR2 SFDVKD. With V trimmed by 2 bases and J by 1 base, 4 bases remained unmatched. This CDR3 spans 16 amino acids. This CDR3 reads CATSDSLDRGTDTQYF. Written as DNA, the CDR3 is TGTGCCACCAGTGATTCCTTGGACAGGGGCACAGATACGCAGTATTTT.

V is TRBV10-1 and J is TRBJ2-4; D uncertain. The CDR3 is 12 residues long. Germline V gives CDR1 WNHNN, CDR2 SYGVQD (reference sequence). V was clipped by 3 bases and J by 7 bases, with 7 bases between them. This chain's CDR3 is CASSDPRNIQYF. As DNA, the CDR3 is TGCGCCAGCAGTGATCCTAGGAACATTCAGTACTTC.

In DNA, the CDR3 is TGTGCTAGTGGTTTGCACCGACTAGCGGGTACAAATGAGCAGTTCTTC. Protein sequence: CASGLHRLAGTNEQFF. This chain links TRBV12-5 with TRBJ2-1; 10 bases fit TRBD2. V gave up 2 bases and J gave up 7 bases; unmatched junction bases: 8. Per the germline V gene, CDR1 is LGHNT and CDR2 is FRNRAP. This CDR3 is 16 amino acids long.

This clone came up once. The chain joins TRBV5-4 to TRBJ1-6; maybe TRBD1 (5 bases). Trimming removed 4 bases from V and 0 bases from J, with 11 bases in between. Germline values: CDR1 SGHNT, CDR2 YYREEE (reference sequence). This CDR3 has 16 amino acids. CDR3 nucleotide sequence: TGTGCCAGCAGCCCACCGACAGACTCCTATAATTCACCCCTCCACTTT. It codes for CASSPPTDSYNSPLHF.

This clone was counted once. The gene calls are TRBV19 and TRBJ2-1, with 14 bases aligning to TRBD2. The V segment lost 1 base and the J segment 8 bases; nucleotides outside the gene matches: 13. Germline loops: CDR1 LNHDA, CDR2 SQIVND (reference sequence). This CDR3 is 19 amino acids long. The CDR3 DNA sequence: TGTGCCAGTAGTATAGCTTCCAGGGGACTAGCGGGAGTTGATGATGAGCAGTTCTTC. Protein: CASSIASRGLAGVDDEQFF. The whole variable domain, remainder taken from reference TRBV19 and TRBJ2-1, is DGGITQSPKYLFRKEGQNVTLSCEQNLNHDAMYWYRQDPGQGLRLIYYSQIVNDFQKGDIAEGYSVSREKKESFPLTVTSAQKNPTAFYLCASSIASRGLAGVDDEQFFGPGTRLTVL.

The rearrangement joins TRBV4-2 to TRBJ2-2; TRBD2 aligns across 12 bases. Germline V gene sequence: CDR1 LGHNA, CDR2 YNFKEQ. V dropped 2 bases and J dropped 5; count of bases not matched to a gene: 6. The CDR3 loop spans 17 amino acids. The CDR3 loop reads CASSQIKLAGGTGELFF. The CDR3 DNA follows: TGTGCCAGCAGCCAAATTAAACTAGCGGGGGGAACCGGGGAGCTGTTTTTT.

The gene calls are TRBV19 and TRBJ2-1; 7 positions match TRBD2. CDR1 LNHDA and CDR2 SQIVND come from the germline V gene (reference sequence). J lost 6 bases, V lost 4 bases, and 9 bases had no gene match. The CDR3 is 15 residues long. The CDR3 region has the DNA TGTGCCAGTAGTAGCGATGCGGGAGAGGTCAATGAGCAGTTCTTC. Translated, it gives CASSSDAGEVNEQFF.

This clone was seen just once. V is TRBV19 and J is TRBJ2-1, with 8 bases aligning to TRBD1. The V segment lost 3 bases and the J segment 1 base; nucleotides outside the gene matches: 5. The CDR3 totals 16 residues. Germline V lookup: CDR1 LNHDA, CDR2 SQIVND (reference sequence). CDR3 nucleotide sequence: TGTGCCAGTAGTATGGACAGGGCTCGTTCCTACAATGAGCAGTTCTTC. It encodes CASSMDRARSYNEQFF. The whole variable domain, filled in from reference TRBV19 and TRBJ2-1, reads DGGITQSPKYLFRKEGQNVTLSCEQNLNHDAMYWYRQDPGQGLRLIYYSQIVNDFQKGDIAEGYSVSREKKESFPLTVTSAQKNPTAFYLCASSMDRARSYNEQFFGPGTRLTVL.

The chain has TRBV6-5 and TRBJ2-7, with TRBD1 matching over 10 bases. The CDR3 runs to 13 residues. Germline V gene lookup returns CDR1 MNHEY and CDR2 SVGAGI. V was clipped by 11 bases and J by 4 bases; unmatched bases: 8. The CDR3, as DNA: TGTGCCGCAGTAAGACAGGGGGCGTACGAGCAGTACTTC. It specifies CAAVRQGAYEQYF.

V and J are TRBV28 and TRBJ2-3, with 7 bases identical to TRBD2. Germline CDR1 and CDR2: MDHEN and SYDVKM. The CDR3 consists of 15 residues. V shed 3 bases, J shed 5 bases, and the junction held 8 bases outside the gene matches. The CDR3: CASSFSLAGEDTQYF. The CDR3 nucleotides read TGTGCCAGCAGTTTTAGTCTGGCGGGGGAAGATACGCAGTATTTT.

This chain joins TRBV18 and TRBJ2-3, with 9 bases identical to TRBD1. CDR1 KGHSH and CDR2 LQKENI come from the germline V gene. The CDR3 runs to 17 residues. Trimming cost V 5 bases and J 2 bases; bases outside gene matches: 11. This chain's CDR3 is CASSGTGIVGSTDTQYF. Here the CDR3 DNA reads TGTGCCAGCTCAGGGACAGGGATTGTTGGGTCCACAGATACGCAGTATTTT.

The V gene is TRBV7-9, the J gene TRBJ2-5; 8 bases align to TRBD2. Germline V gives CDR1 SEHNR, CDR2 FQNEAQ (reference sequence). This CDR3 contains 14 residues. The V and J ends lost 3 bases and 4 bases, in that order; junction bases with no gene match: 4. The CDR3 DNA sequence: TGTGCCAGCAGCTTTAATCTAGCGGGAGAGACCCAGTACTTC. This sequence encodes CASSFNLAGETQYF.

The chain uses TRBV6-5 and TRBJ1-2, with D unresolved. Germline V lookup: CDR1 MNHEY, CDR2 SVGAGI. The CDR3 runs to 13 residues. With 7 bases removed from V and 4 bases from J, the gap between germline ends came to 13 bases. CDR3 in DNA: TGTGCCAGCACCCGAGAGGGATCCTATGGCTACACCTTC. It yields the protein CASTREGSYGYTF.

By its share, this clone is large. This chain connects TRBV4-2 to TRBJ2-1; 12 bases line up with TRBD2. The J segment lost 7 bases and the V segment lost 4 bases, leaving 8 bases of the junction unmatched. The length of the CDR3 is 16 residues. The germline V gene has CDR1 LGHNA and CDR2 YNFKEQ. CDR3 coding DNA: TGTGCCAGCAGCCCCCAACTAGCGGGGGGTGTAAATGAGCAGTTCTTC. This translates into CASSPQLAGGVNEQFF.

The V gene is TRBV5-1, the J gene TRBJ2-7; 9 bases fit TRBD1. Germline-derived CDR1 and CDR2 are SGHRS and YFSETQ. Trimming took 6 bases from V and 7 from J; bases not matched to a gene: 8. The CDR3 consists of 13 residues. The CDR3 is CASKRDRENEQYF. CDR3 coding DNA: TGCGCCAGCAAAAGGGACAGGGAAAATGAGCAGTACTTC.

This clone was seen only a few times. In DNA, the CDR3 is TGTGCCAGCAGCACCCGACAGGGAGGCGTAGATGAAAAACTGTTTTTT. Its protein is CASSTRQGGVDEKLFF. The rearrangement joins TRBV3-1 (or the pseudogene TRBV3-2) to TRBJ1-4; the match to TRBD1 covers 7 bases. CDR3 length equals 16 residues. CDR1 is LGHDT and CDR2 is YNNKEL in the germline V gene (reference sequence). Losses at the gene ends were 5 bases for V and 6 bases for J; bases not matched to a gene: 12.